The rows below give T cell receptor beta chains drawn from one sample of a study of CD8 T cells in Susac syndrome. Via MiXCR, TCRdb re-called the immunoSEQ multiplex PCR reads, giving one row per CDR3 protein. The data show about 250,000 distinct CDR3 sequences, around 93% seen once. The sequenced material came from CD4+ T cells from PBMCs. These receptor sequences come from a human donor with multiple sclerosis. The CDR3 runs from the conserved cysteine through the conserved F or W. D genes are given only for firm matches. A row's size may be missing; if present it is once, few, many or a size class.

>.|TRBV29-1|.|TRBJ1-1
TGCAGCGTTACATTGCCCGGCACTGAAGCTTTCTTT
CSVTLPGTEAFF
>.|TRBV6-5|.|TRBJ1-1
TGTGCCAGCAGTTACACCGGGACGGAGAACACTGAAGCTTTCTTT
CASSYTGTENTEAFF
>.|TRBV3-1|.|TRBJ2-5
TGTGCCAGCAGCCAAGAAGTAGCCGGGGAGACCCAGTACTTC
CASSQEVAGETQYF
>.|TRBV30|.|TRBJ2-3
TGTGCCTGGACAGGGGCAGATACGCAGTATTTT
CAWTGADTQYF
>.|TRBV5-1|TRBD2|TRBJ2-7
TGCGCCAGCAGCCCTTTACTAGCGGGGGGGCTCGAGCAGTACTTC
CASSPLLAGGLEQYF
>.|TRBV5-1|TRBD2|TRBJ2-2
TGCGCCAGCAGCCGTTTAGCGGGAGGCCACACCGGGGAGCTGTTTTTT
CASSRLAGGHTGELFF
>.|TRBV19|TRBD2|TRBJ2-5
TGTGCCAGTAGCTTCAGCGGGAGTGGGGAGACCCAGTACTTC
CASSFSGSGETQYF
>.|TRBV7-9|.|TRBJ2-6
TGTGCCAGCACCACGGGGGTCTCTGGGGCCAACGTCCTGACTTTC
CASTTGVSGANVLTF
>.|TRBV5-1|.|TRBJ2-2
TGCGCCAGCAGCTTGGGGCCTGTGGGCACCGGGGAGCTGTTTTTT
CASSLGPVGTGELFF
>.|TRBV24-1|.|TRBJ2-3
TGTGCCACCAGTGATTTGGGGGAGACAGATACGCAGTATTTT
CATSDLGETDTQYF
>.|TRBV19|.|TRBJ1-6
TGTGCCAGTACGACCCCTCTAACGGGGGATTCACCCCTCCACTTT
CASTTPLTGDSPLHF
>.|TRBV11-2|.|TRBJ1-2
TGTGCCAGCAGGGGTTGGGGGACAATGGGCTACACCTTC
CASRGWGTMGYTF
>.|TRBV6-2/TRBV6-3|.|TRBJ1-1
TGTGCCAGCAGTTCCGGGGTCACTGAAGCTTTCTTT
CASSSGVTEAFF
>.|TRBV5-1|.|TRBJ1-2
TGCGCCAGCAGCCCTTCGGCGGGGGCAGGAGGCTACACCTTC
CASSPSAGAGGYTF
>.|TRBV30|TRBD1|TRBJ1-6
TGTGCCTGGAGTACCGGACAGGGGAATTCACCCCTCCACTTT
CAWSTGQGNSPLHF
>.|TRBV12-3/TRBV12-4|.|TRBJ2-7
TGTGCCAGCAGCCGGCGGGGGACAGCGGGAGAGCAGTACTTC
CASSRRGTAGEQYF
>.|TRBV7-9|.|TRBJ1-3
TGTGCCAGCAGCTTTTCCCTGGGACCGTCGAGCTCTGGAAACACCATATATTTT
CASSFSLGPSSSGNTIYF
>.|TRBV12-3/TRBV12-4|TRBD2|TRBJ2-3
TGTGCCAGCTCCCATCTAAGCGGGGGGGAGGGCACAGATACGCAGTATTTT
CASSHLSGGEGTDTQYF
>.|TRBV29-1|.|TRBJ2-1
TGCAGCGTTGCTGACAGGACTCCTATCAATGAGCAGTTCTTC
CSVADRTPINEQFF
>.|TRBV5-1|.|TRBJ2-5
TGCGCCAGCAGCTTGGCTCTATCGGAGACCCAGTACTTC
CASSLALSETQYF
>.|TRBV10-3|TRBD2|TRBJ2-5
TGTGCCATCGGGAGCGGGGAAGAGACCCAGTACTTC
CAIGSGEETQYF
>.|TRBV28|.|TRBJ2-1
TGTGCCAGCAGTCTCAGCGGGTACTACAATGAGCAGTTCTTC
CASSLSGYYNEQFF
>.|TRBV7-2|TRBD2|TRBJ2-2
TGTGCCAGCAGCTTAGCACTAGCGGGAGGGCCCGGGGAGCTGTTTTTT
CASSLALAGGPGELFF
>.|TRBV20-1|.|TRBJ1-4
TGCAGTGCTAGCGACGCAGAAAAACTGTTTTTT
CSASDAEKLFF
>.|TRBV30|.|TRBJ1-6
TGTGCCTGGAGCCGACAGGAACCAAATTCACCCCTCCACTTT
CAWSRQEPNSPLHF
>.|TRBV9|.|TRBJ1-6
TGTGCCAGCAGTCCAGGGTCTTATTCACCCCTCCACTTT
CASSPGSYSPLHF
>.|TRBV3-1|.|TRBJ2-1
TGTGCCAGCAGCCGAAGGGGCGATGAGCAGTTCTTC
CASSRRGDEQFF
>.|TRBV20-1|.|TRBJ2-5
TGCAGTGCTAGCCGGCGTGGCGAGACCCAGTACTTC
CSASRRGETQYF
>few|TRBV5-1|.|TRBJ1-1
TGCGCCAGCAGCTTGGGCGAATTGGCTTTCTTT
CASSLGELAFF
>.|TRBV12-5|TRBD1|TRBJ1-2
TGTGCTACCCTGACAGGGGAGACCTATGGCTACACCTTC
CATLTGETYGYTF
>.|TRBV5-4|.|TRBJ2-3
TGTGCCAGCAGCGAAGGGTGGGTCGGGGATACGCAGTATTTT
CASSEGWVGDTQYF
>few|TRBV7-2|.|TRBJ2-5
TGTGCCAGCAGCTTAGCGCCAGAGACCCAGTACTTC
CASSLAPETQYF
>.|TRBV7-9|.|TRBJ2-6
TGTGCCAGCAGCTGGGACCGAAGCTCTGGGGCCAACGTCCTGACTTTC
CASSWDRSSGANVLTF